This T cell receptor (beta chain) came from a study of blood T cell repertoires in COVID-19. The table came from immunoSEQ multiplex PCR; TCRdb's copy has only in-frame clones and leaves some out. The sample has roughly 13,000 clones; 86% are singletons. The CDR3 length is 15 residues. Trimming at V came to 5 bases and at J to 1 base, leaving 2 bases not matched to a gene. Germline CDR1 is SGHTA and CDR2 is FQGTGA. Sequencing used peripheral blood. This clonotype originated in a man aged 80 or over with acute or convalescent COVID-19. This chain links TRBV7-3 with TRBJ2-3, with 11 bases matching TRBD1. The CDR3 nucleotides are TGTGCCAGCAGCCGGACAGGGGGCCGCACAGATACGCAGTATTTT. It translates to CASSRTGGRTDTQYF.